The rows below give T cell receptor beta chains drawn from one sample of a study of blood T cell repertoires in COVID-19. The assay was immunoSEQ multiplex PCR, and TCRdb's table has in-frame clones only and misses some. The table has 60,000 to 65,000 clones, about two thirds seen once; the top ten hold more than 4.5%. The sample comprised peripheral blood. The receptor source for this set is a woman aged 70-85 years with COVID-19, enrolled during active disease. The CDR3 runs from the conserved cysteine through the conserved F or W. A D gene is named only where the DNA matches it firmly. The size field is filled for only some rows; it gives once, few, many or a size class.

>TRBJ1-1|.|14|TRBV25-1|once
TGTGCCAGCAGTGAGGGGGGTCGGGGCACTGAAGCTTTCTTT
CASSEGGRGTEAFF
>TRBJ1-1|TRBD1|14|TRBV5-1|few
TGCGCCAGCAGCCCGCGGACAGGTTCCACTGAAGCTTTCTTT
CASSPRTGSTEAFF
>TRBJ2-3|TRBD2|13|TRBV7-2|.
TGTGCCAGCAGCTTACCGGGGGGGGATACGCAGTATTTT
CASSLPGGDTQYF
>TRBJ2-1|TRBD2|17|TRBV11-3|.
TGTGCCAGCAGCTTCCTCACAGCGGGAGGGGGGGGCAATGAGCAGTTCTTC
CASSFLTAGGGGNEQFF
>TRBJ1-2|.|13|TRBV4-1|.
TGCGCCAGCAGCCAACCCCTTAGCTATGGCTACACCTTC
CASSQPLSYGYTF
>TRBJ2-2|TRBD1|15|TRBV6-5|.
TGTGCCAGCAATCGCGACAGGGCGGGCACCGGGGAGCTGTTTTTT
CASNRDRAGTGELFF
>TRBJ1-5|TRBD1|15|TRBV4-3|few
TGCGCCAGCAGCCTTGGGACAGGGGGAAATCAGCCCCAGCATTTT
CASSLGTGGNQPQHF
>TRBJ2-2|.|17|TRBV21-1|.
TGTGCCAGCAGCAGGTCATGGACTAGCGGGGGGACCGGGGAGCTGTTTTTT
CASSRSWTSGGTGELFF
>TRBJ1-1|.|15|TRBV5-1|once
TGCGCCAGCAGCCCCCAGACAGGCACGAACACTGAAGCTTTCTTT
CASSPQTGTNTEAFF
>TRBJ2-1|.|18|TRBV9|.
TGTGCCAGCAGCCCTTGGGGGGTGCAAACAAGCTCCTACAATGAGCAGTTCTTC
CASSPWGVQTSSYNEQFF
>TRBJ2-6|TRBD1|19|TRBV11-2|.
TGTGCCAGCAGCCCACTAACAGGGGGGATAACCTCTGGGGCCAACGTCCTGACTTTC
CASSPLTGGITSGANVLTF
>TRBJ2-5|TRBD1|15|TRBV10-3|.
TGTGCCATCAGCTCTCCAGGACAGGGGGAAGAGACCCAGTACTTC
CAISSPGQGEETQYF
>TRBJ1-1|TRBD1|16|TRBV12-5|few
TGTGCTAGTGGTTTGACCGAGACAGGGTGGTGGACTGAAGCTTTCTTT
CASGLTETGWWTEAFF
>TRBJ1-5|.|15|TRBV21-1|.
TGTGCCAGCAGCATGGGCACTTATAGCAATCAGCCCCAGCATTTT
CASSMGTYSNQPQHF
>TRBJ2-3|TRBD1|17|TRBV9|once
TGTGCCAGCAGCGCCAGGACGGGACAGGGAGGCACAGATACGCAGTATTTT
CASSARTGQGGTDTQYF
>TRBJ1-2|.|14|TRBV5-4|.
TGTGCCAGCAGAGGGACACTGGAGAACTATGGCTACACCTTC
CASRGTLENYGYTF
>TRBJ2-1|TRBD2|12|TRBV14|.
TGTGCCAGCAGTCAGACTAGCCTAGAGCAGTTCTTC
CASSQTSLEQFF
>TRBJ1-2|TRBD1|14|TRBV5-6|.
TGTGCCAGCAGCTTGGCCAGGGGGTCCTTTGGCTACACCTTC
CASSLARGSFGYTF
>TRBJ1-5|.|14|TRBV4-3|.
TGCGCCAGCAGCCAAAACAGTGGGTATCTGCCCCAGCATTTT
CASSQNSGYLPQHF
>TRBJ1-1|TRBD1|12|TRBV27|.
TGTGCCAGCAGTACAGGGGGCAGGGAAGCTTTCTTT
CASSTGGREAFF
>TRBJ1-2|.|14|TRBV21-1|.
TGTGCCAGCAGCAAACCCAGGGGCGAGAATGGCTACACCTTC
CASSKPRGENGYTF
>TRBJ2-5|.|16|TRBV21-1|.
TGTGCCAGCAGCCAACGTATAGCGGGAAACCAAGAGACCCAGTACTTC
CASSQRIAGNQETQYF
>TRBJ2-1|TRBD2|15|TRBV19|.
TGTGCCAGTAGTATAACGGGAGGGCCGGGAAATGAGCAGTTCTTC
CASSITGGPGNEQFF
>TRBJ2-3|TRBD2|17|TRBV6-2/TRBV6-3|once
TGTGCCAGCAGTTACGGGCTAGCGGGGGAGCCCACAGATACGCAGTATTTT
CASSYGLAGEPTDTQYF
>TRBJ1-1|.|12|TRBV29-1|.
TGCAGCGCTAACAGGGTGAACACTGAAGCTTTCTTT
CSANRVNTEAFF
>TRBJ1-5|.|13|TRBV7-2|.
TGTGCCAGCAGCTTAAAGGGGGATCAGCCCCAGCATTTT
CASSLKGDQPQHF
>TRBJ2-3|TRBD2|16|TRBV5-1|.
TGCGCCAGCAGCTTGGTAGCGGGGGGGACCACAGATACGCAGTATTTT
CASSLVAGGTTDTQYF
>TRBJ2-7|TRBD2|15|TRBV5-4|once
TGTGCCAGCAGCTCGGGGGGACTCCTCGCGCGCGAGCAGTACTTC
CASSSGGLLAREQYF
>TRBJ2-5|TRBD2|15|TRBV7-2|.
TGTGCCAGCAGCTGGACTAGCGGACGTTGGGAGACCCAGTACTTC
CASSWTSGRWETQYF
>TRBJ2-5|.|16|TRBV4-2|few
TGTGCCAGCAGCCAAGAAAGGAGCGGAAGACAAGAGACCCAGTACTTC
CASSQERSGRQETQYF
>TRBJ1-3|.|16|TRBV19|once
TGTGCCAGTAGCAGGGGAAGGGGCCAGTCAGGGGACACCATATATTTT
CASSRGRGQSGDTIYF
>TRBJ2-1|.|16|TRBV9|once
TGTGCCAGCAGCGTAGCCCCAGCTGGGAGGTACAATGAGCAGTTCTTC
CASSVAPAGRYNEQFF
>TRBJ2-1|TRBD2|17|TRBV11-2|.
TGTGCCAGCAGCTTACTTGTTGGGTCTAGCGGGATTAATGAGCAGTTCTTC
CASSLLVGSSGINEQFF
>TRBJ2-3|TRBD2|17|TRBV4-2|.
TGTGCCAGCAGCCAAGATACCGAGGGACTAAACTCAGATACGCAGTATTTT
CASSQDTEGLNSDTQYF
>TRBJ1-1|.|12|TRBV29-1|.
TGCAGCGCTCAGGGTGGGATCACTGAAGCTTTCTTT
CSAQGGITEAFF
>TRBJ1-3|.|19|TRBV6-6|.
TGTGCCAGCAGTCCAAGTCCCGGCCGTAAGCAGGACTCTGGAAACACCATATATTTT
CASSPSPGRKQDSGNTIYF
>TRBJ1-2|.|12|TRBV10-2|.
TGCGCCAGCAGTGGGACTGACTATGGCTACACCTTC
CASSGTDYGYTF